This entry describes one T cell receptor beta chain. This sample was included in a study of OX40 agonist ivuxolimab in advanced cancers. Germline V gene sequence: CDR1 SGHNT, CDR2 YYREEE (reference sequence). Trimming cost V 4 bases and J 0 bases, with 11 bases left between them. The CDR3 consists of 14 residues. The assay was immunoSEQ multiplex PCR, and TCRdb's table has in-frame clones only and misses some. The data contain some 70,000 clones, approximately 91% of them singletons. The chain carries TRBV5-4 and TRBJ2-7; tentatively, D is TRBD1 (6 bases). The receptor comes from an adult with an advanced solid tumor such as melanoma, head and neck, liver or kidney cancer. The input for sequencing was CD4+ or CD8+ T cells sorted from blood, taken in a trial of the OX40 agonist ivuxolimab. The CDR3 region has the DNA TGTGCCAGCAGCGCCGACAGGTCCTCCTACGAGCAGTACTTC. The encoded protein is CASSADRSSYEQYF.